Shown below are 8 T cell receptor beta chains from a single sample sequenced in a study of T cells in Graves' hyperthyroidism and ophthalmopathy. RNA transcripts yielded amplified TCR beta CDR3 regions. TCR CDR3 underwent first-round RT-PCR with the HTBI primer set. TCRdb redid the calling of the multiplex PCR reads with MiXCR, one entry per CDR3 protein. The sample has around 600,000 distinct CDR3 sequences, around 16% seen once. Input material: blood. The receptor set was obtained from a middle-aged woman with Graves' ophthalmopathy.

The chain recombines TRBV6-5 with TRBJ2-3, with no clear D. Germline CDR1 reads MNHEY; CDR2 reads SVGAGI. V was pared by 2 bases and J by 8 bases, with 5 bases between. The CDR3 runs 11 residues. CDR3 nucleotides: TGTGCCAGCAGTTACACCAGTACGCAGTATTTT. The encoded protein is CASSYTSTQYF.

V gene TRBV18 combines with J gene TRBJ2-1, with D maybe TRBD2 (5 bases). The germline CDR1 and CDR2 sequences are KGHSH and LQKENI. V dropped 4 bases and J dropped 5 bases, with 21 bases sitting between them. The CDR3 contains 17 residues. The CDR3 protein is CASSLPPASERDNEQFF. CDR3 nucleotides: TGTGCCAGCTCACTACCACCGGCGAGCGAGAGGGACAATGAGCAGTTCTTC.

The rearrangement uses TRBV11-2 and TRBJ2-1; D gene ambiguous. The germline V gene encodes CDR1 SGHAT and CDR2 FQNNGV. This CDR3 comprises 15 residues. With 4 bases removed from V and 0 bases from J, the gap between germline ends came to 10 bases. The CDR3 region has the DNA TGTGCCAGCAGCTCGCACCGCCGCTCCTACAATGAGCAGTTCTTC. This gives the protein CASSSHRRSYNEQFF.

This clonotype was counted ten times or more. The chain recombines TRBV5-1 with TRBJ2-3; tentatively, D is TRBD1 (5 bases). The V and J ends lost 0 bases and 6 bases respectively, with 14 bases between them. Germline CDR1 and CDR2: SGHRS and YFSETQ. The CDR3 has 15 residues. The CDR3 loop reads CASSLDQGHTDTQYF. CDR3 nucleotides: TGCGCCAGCAGCTTGGACCAGGGTCATACGGATACGCAGTATTTT.

Many counts were recorded for this clonotype. The chain is built from TRBV28 and TRBJ1-1; D gene uncertain. V was cut by 1 base and J by 4 bases, with 13 bases left in between. From germline, CDR1 is MDHEN and CDR2 SYDVKM. The CDR3 runs to 15 residues. CDR3 region: CASSLFGTGGTEAFF. CDR3 DNA sequence: TGTGCCAGCAGTTTATTTGGAACCGGAGGCACTGAAGCTTTCTTT.

This clonotype was seen a few times. The rearrangement uses TRBV6-1 and TRBJ2-7, with TRBD2 identical over 11 bases. Trimming removed 6 bases from V and 1 base from J; junction bases left unmatched: 8. The CDR3 contains 16 residues. Germline CDR1 reads MNHNS; CDR2 reads SASEGT. Here the CDR3 reads CASRKIAGGLSYEQYF. Written as DNA, the CDR3 is TGTGCCAGCAGGAAAATAGCGGGGGGGCTTTCCTACGAGCAGTACTTC.

In this sample, this clonotype turned up a few times. The CDR3 reads CASSKLLRRYEQYF. CDR3 nucleotides: TGTGCCAGCTCCAAGCTTCTCAGGCGCTACGAGCAGTACTTC. The rearrangement uses TRBV28 and TRBJ2-7; D not resolved. CDR1 and CDR2 (germline): MDHEN, SYDVKM. This CDR3 comprises 14 residues. V lost 8 bases and J lost 3, with 17 bases in between.

This clonotype was counted ten times or more. V gene TRBV2 combines with J gene TRBJ2-5; possibly TRBD2 for D (6 bases). The CDR3 length is 12 residues. V was trimmed by 6 bases and J by 6 bases, leaving 11 bases between them. The V gene's germline CDR1 is SNHLY and CDR2 FYNNEI. The CDR3 DNA reads TGTGCCAGCAGCGGGGGTCCGAAGACCCAGTACTTC. Translated, it gives CASSGGPKTQYF. Full variable domain (missing parts from reference TRBV2 and TRBJ2-5): EPEVTQTPSHQVTQMGQEVILRCVPISNHLYFYWYRQILGQKVEFLVSFYNNEISEKSEIFDDQFSVERPDGSNFTLKIRSTKLEDSAMYFCASSGGPKTQYFGPGTRLLVL.